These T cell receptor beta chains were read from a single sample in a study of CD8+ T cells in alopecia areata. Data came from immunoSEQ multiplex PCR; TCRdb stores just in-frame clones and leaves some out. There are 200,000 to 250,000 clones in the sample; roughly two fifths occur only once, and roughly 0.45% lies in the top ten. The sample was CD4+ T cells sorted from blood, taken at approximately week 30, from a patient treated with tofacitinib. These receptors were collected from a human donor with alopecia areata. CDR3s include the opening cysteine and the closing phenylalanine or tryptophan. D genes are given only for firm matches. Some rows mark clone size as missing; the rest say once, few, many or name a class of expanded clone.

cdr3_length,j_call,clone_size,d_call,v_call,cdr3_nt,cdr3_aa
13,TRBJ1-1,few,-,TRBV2,TGTGCCAGCAGGCGGGACATGAACACTGAAGCTTTCTTT,CASRRDMNTEAFF
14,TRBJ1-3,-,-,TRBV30,TGTGCCTGGAGTGTATTAAGGGGACAAAACACCATATATTTT,CAWSVLRGQNTIYF
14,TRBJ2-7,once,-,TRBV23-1,TGCGCCAGCAGTCAAACGATAAGGCAGTACGAGCAGTACTTC,CASSQTIRQYEQYF
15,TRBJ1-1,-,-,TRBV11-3,TGTGCCAGCAGCTTAACATCGGGTGATGGGACTGAAGCTTTCTTT,CASSLTSGDGTEAFF
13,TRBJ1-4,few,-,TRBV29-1,TGCAGCGTTGCGACAGCCACTAATGAAAAACTGTTTTTT,CSVATATNEKLFF
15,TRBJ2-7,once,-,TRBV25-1,TGTGCCAGCAGTGAAACGGGGGTAGCCCAGGGCGAGCAGTACTTC,CASSETGVAQGEQYF
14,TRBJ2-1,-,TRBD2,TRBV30,TGTGCCTGGAGTGGAGACCTAGCGGGGGGGCTTGTGTTCTTC,CAWSGDLAGGLVFF
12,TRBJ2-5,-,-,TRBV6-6,TGTGCCAGCAGCCCCCCATTGGAGACCCAGTACTTC,CASSPPLETQYF
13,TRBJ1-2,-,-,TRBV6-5,TGTGCCAGCAGGAGGGGGACTTACTATGGCTACACCTTC,CASRRGTYYGYTF
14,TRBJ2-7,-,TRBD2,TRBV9,TGTGCCAGCAGCGCCCGCGGGAGAAGCTACGAGCAGTACTTC,CASSARGRSYEQYF
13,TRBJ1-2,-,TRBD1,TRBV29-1,TGCAGCGTTGACAGGGGGCGGAACTATGGCTACACCTTC,CSVDRGRNYGYTF
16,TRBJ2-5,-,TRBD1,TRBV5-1,TGCGCCAGCAGCTCCCGGGACAGGGCACCCCAAGAGACCCAGTACTTC,CASSSRDRAPQETQYF
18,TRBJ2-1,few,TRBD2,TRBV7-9,TGTGCCAGCATGGATGGGTGGTGGGGCGGGAGCTCCTACAATGAGCAGTTCTTC,CASMDGWWGGSSYNEQFF
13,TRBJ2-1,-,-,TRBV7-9,TGTGCCAGCAGTCTCGCGGAAGTAGCGGACCAGTTCTTC,CASSLAEVADQFF
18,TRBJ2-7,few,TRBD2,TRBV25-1,TGTGCCAGCAGCCCTACCCTAGCGGGGTCCCCACTTCTTTACGAGCAGTACTTC,CASSPTLAGSPLLYEQYF
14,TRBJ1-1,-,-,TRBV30,TGTGCCCACAATAGGGGACGATGGAACACTGAAGCTTTCTTT,CAHNRGRWNTEAFF
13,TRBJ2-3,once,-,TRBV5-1,TGCGCCAGCAGCCATCCGATCACAGATACGCAGTATTTT,CASSHPITDTQYF
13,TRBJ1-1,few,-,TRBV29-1,TGCAGCGTTGCTCCCCTAAAAGGGACTGAAGCTTTCTTT,CSVAPLKGTEAFF
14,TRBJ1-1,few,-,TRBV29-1,TGCAGCGTTGACCTCTTACAGGGGAACACTGAAGCTTTCTTT,CSVDLLQGNTEAFF
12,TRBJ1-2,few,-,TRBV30,TGTGCCTGGAGTAGGGGGAGCGATGGCTACACCTTC,CAWSRGSDGYTF
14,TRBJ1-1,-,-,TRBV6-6,TGTGCCAGCAGTACCCGCGACGGTTCCACTGAAGCTTTCTTT,CASSTRDGSTEAFF
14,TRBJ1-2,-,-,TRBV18,TGTGCCAGCTCACCCGACGTACAGGCTCCCGGCTACACCTTC,CASSPDVQAPGYTF
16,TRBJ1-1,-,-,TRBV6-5,TGTGCCAGCAGTTACGCCCTCGTCGGGGGTTTCGCTGAAGCTTTCTTT,CASSYALVGGFAEAFF
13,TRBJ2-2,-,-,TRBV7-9,TGTGCCAGCAGCTTGACGGGGGTCGGGGAGCTGTTTTTT,CASSLTGVGELFF